Listed below are T cell receptor beta chains from one sample, sequenced in a study of blood T cell repertoires in COVID-19. Assay: immunoSEQ multiplex PCR; the TCRdb copy retains only in-frame clones and omits some. This sample has hundreds of thousands of clones; around 85% occur once, and the top ten carry roughly 5%. Source material: peripheral blood. All receptors derive from a man aged 50 or older with active or convalescent COVID-19. CDR3s include the opening cysteine and the closing phenylalanine or tryptophan. The D gene is left open where the match is weak. The size field is filled for only some rows; it gives once, few, many or a size class.

d_gene: .
j_gene: TRBJ1-1
v_gene: TRBV27
len: 14
abundance: .
CDR3nt: TGTGCCAGCTCCTGGGCAGCCACGAACACTGAAGCTTTCTTT
CDR3aa: CASSWAATNTEAFF

d_gene: .
j_gene: TRBJ1-5
v_gene: TRBV30
len: 14
abundance: .
CDR3nt: TGTGCCTGGAGTGTAGACAGGTCTAATCAGCCCCAGCATTTT
CDR3aa: CAWSVDRSNQPQHF

d_gene: .
j_gene: TRBJ1-1
v_gene: TRBV13
len: 13
abundance: .
CDR3nt: TGTGCCAGCAGCTTAGGCCTCTACACTGAAGCTTTCTTT
CDR3aa: CASSLGLYTEAFF

d_gene: .
j_gene: TRBJ2-3
v_gene: TRBV4-3
len: 15
abundance: .
CDR3nt: TGCGCCAGCAGCCAATCCGAGGGGGGGGGCGATACGCAGTATTTT
CDR3aa: CASSQSEGGGDTQYF

d_gene: TRBD2
j_gene: TRBJ2-7
v_gene: TRBV10-3
len: 15
abundance: many
CDR3nt: TGTGCCATCAGTGAGGTAGCGGGTGTTTCCTACGAGCAGTACTTC
CDR3aa: CAISEVAGVSYEQYF

d_gene: .
j_gene: TRBJ1-1
v_gene: TRBV7-2
len: 14
abundance: .
CDR3nt: TGTGCCAGCAGCCTTCAGGGGATGAACACTGAAGCTTTCTTT
CDR3aa: CASSLQGMNTEAFF

d_gene: .
j_gene: TRBJ1-1
v_gene: TRBV30
len: 14
abundance: .
CDR3nt: TGTGCCTGGCGTCTCGGACAGTCGAACACTGAAGCTTTCTTT
CDR3aa: CAWRLGQSNTEAFF

d_gene: TRBD2
j_gene: TRBJ2-1
v_gene: TRBV11-1
len: 14
abundance: .
CDR3nt: TGTGCCAGCTTGGGACTAGCGGGAGGGGATGAGCAGTTCTTC
CDR3aa: CASLGLAGGDEQFF

d_gene: TRBD1
j_gene: TRBJ1-3
v_gene: TRBV7-8
len: 19
abundance: .
CDR3nt: TGTGCCAGCAGCTTTTTTAGGGACAGGCCCGGGCGCTCTGGAAACACCATATATTTT
CDR3aa: CASSFFRDRPGRSGNTIYF

d_gene: TRBD2
j_gene: TRBJ2-7
v_gene: TRBV11-2
len: 15
abundance: .
CDR3nt: TGTGCCAGCAGCCCAGCTAGCGGGGGCTCCTACGAGCAGTACTTC
CDR3aa: CASSPASGGSYEQYF

d_gene: TRBD1
j_gene: TRBJ2-7
v_gene: TRBV6-5
len: 16
abundance: .
CDR3nt: TGTGCCAGCAGTTACACCGGACAGGGCAGGACCTACGAGCAGTACTTC
CDR3aa: CASSYTGQGRTYEQYF

d_gene: TRBD1
j_gene: TRBJ2-7
v_gene: TRBV7-2
len: 15
abundance: .
CDR3nt: TGTGCCAGCAGCTCCTGGGGACAGGGGGCCTACGAGCAGTACTTC
CDR3aa: CASSSWGQGAYEQYF

d_gene: .
j_gene: TRBJ1-1
v_gene: TRBV27
len: 14
abundance: .
CDR3nt: TGTGCCAGCAGTTTTCGCGCCCTGAACACTGAAGCTTTCTTT
CDR3aa: CASSFRALNTEAFF

d_gene: TRBD1
j_gene: TRBJ2-7
v_gene: TRBV11-2
len: 16
abundance: .
CDR3nt: TGTGCCAGCAGCTGGGACCGGGACAGGGGGTATATCGAGCAGTACTTC
CDR3aa: CASSWDRDRGYIEQYF

d_gene: TRBD2
j_gene: TRBJ2-1
v_gene: TRBV4-2
len: 15
abundance: .
CDR3nt: TGTGCCAGCAGAGGGACTAGCGGTTCCTACAATGAGCAGTTCTTC
CDR3aa: CASRGTSGSYNEQFF

d_gene: TRBD2
j_gene: TRBJ2-2
v_gene: TRBV6-2/TRBV6-3
len: 18
abundance: .
CDR3nt: TGTGCCAGCAGTTACTCGACGCGGGAGGTTAATCCCACCGGGGAGCTGTTTTTT
CDR3aa: CASSYSTREVNPTGELFF

d_gene: TRBD2
j_gene: TRBJ2-1
v_gene: TRBV18
len: 15
abundance: .
CDR3nt: TGTGCCAGCTCCTTCATGTCCCTAGCGGGAGATGAGCAGTTCTTC
CDR3aa: CASSFMSLAGDEQFF

d_gene: .
j_gene: TRBJ1-2
v_gene: TRBV27
len: 17
abundance: .
CDR3nt: TGTGCCAGCAGTTTGGGTGCCGGGCAAAATTTTAGAGGGGGCTACACCTTC
CDR3aa: CASSLGAGQNFRGGYTF

d_gene: .
j_gene: TRBJ2-3
v_gene: TRBV5-1
len: 14
abundance: .
CDR3nt: TGCGCCAGCAGCCACGACAGGTACACAGATACGCAGTATTTT
CDR3aa: CASSHDRYTDTQYF

d_gene: TRBD1
j_gene: TRBJ2-5
v_gene: TRBV11-2
len: 14
abundance: many
CDR3nt: TGTGCCAGCAGCCACGGGGCAGGGGGCGAGACCCAGTACTTC
CDR3aa: CASSHGAGGETQYF

d_gene: .
j_gene: TRBJ2-1
v_gene: TRBV20-1
len: 13
abundance: .
CDR3nt: TGCAGTGCTCGTGCTAGCGCTGTCTATGAGCAGTTCTTC
CDR3aa: CSARASAVYEQFF

d_gene: TRBD2
j_gene: TRBJ2-1
v_gene: TRBV10-3
len: 16
abundance: .
CDR3nt: TGTGCCATCAGGAGTCCACTAGCGGGTGATATTAATGAGCAGTTCTTC
CDR3aa: CAIRSPLAGDINEQFF

d_gene: TRBD1
j_gene: TRBJ1-2
v_gene: TRBV30
len: 15
abundance: .
CDR3nt: TGTGCCTGGAGGACACAGGGGGCGCAGGTCGGTGGCTACACCTTC
CDR3aa: CAWRTQGAQVGGYTF

d_gene: TRBD1
j_gene: TRBJ1-5
v_gene: TRBV2
len: 14
abundance: .
CDR3nt: TGTGCCAGCAGTGAACAGGGGGCAGGACAGCCCCAGCATTTT
CDR3aa: CASSEQGAGQPQHF

d_gene: .
j_gene: TRBJ2-5
v_gene: TRBV15
len: 16
abundance: .
CDR3nt: TGTGCCACCAGCAGAGGTCCCGGACAGCGCGAGGAGACCCAGTACTTC
CDR3aa: CATSRGPGQREETQYF

d_gene: .
j_gene: TRBJ2-6
v_gene: TRBV6-5
len: 15
abundance: once
CDR3nt: TGTGCCAGCAGTTACGGACTCTCTGGGGCCAACGTCCTGACTTTC
CDR3aa: CASSYGLSGANVLTF

d_gene: .
j_gene: TRBJ1-1
v_gene: TRBV9
len: 18
abundance: .
CDR3nt: TGTGCCAGCAGCGTAGGCTCCGGTGGAGGGAGGAGGAACACTGAAGCTTTCTTT
CDR3aa: CASSVGSGGGRRNTEAFF

d_gene: .
j_gene: TRBJ1-1
v_gene: TRBV11-1
len: 13
abundance: .
CDR3nt: TGTGCCAGCAGCTTAGCCCTAAACACTGAAGCTTTCTTT
CDR3aa: CASSLALNTEAFF

d_gene: .
j_gene: TRBJ1-2
v_gene: TRBV7-9
len: 13
abundance: .
CDR3nt: TGTGCCAGCAGCTTATCGCAGGGCTATGGCTACACCTTC
CDR3aa: CASSLSQGYGYTF

d_gene: .
j_gene: TRBJ1-2
v_gene: TRBV4-3
len: 12
abundance: .
CDR3nt: TGCGCCAGCAGCCAAGAAGGCGGCGGCTACACCTTC
CDR3aa: CASSQEGGGYTF

d_gene: .
j_gene: TRBJ2-2
v_gene: TRBV4-2
len: 16
abundance: few
CDR3nt: TGTGCCAGCAGCCAAGATCCCCGACAGGCAACCGGGGAGCTGTTTTTT
CDR3aa: CASSQDPRQATGELFF

d_gene: .
j_gene: TRBJ1-5
v_gene: TRBV18
len: 15
abundance: .
CDR3nt: TGTGCCAGCTCACCACTCGCACAGAGAAATCAGCCCCAGCATTTT
CDR3aa: CASSPLAQRNQPQHF

d_gene: TRBD1
j_gene: TRBJ1-4
v_gene: TRBV19
len: 17
abundance: .
CDR3nt: TGTGCCAGTAGTAGCTCCGGGACAGGTGCAACTAATGAAAAACTGTTTTTT
CDR3aa: CASSSSGTGATNEKLFF

d_gene: TRBD2
j_gene: TRBJ2-7
v_gene: TRBV6-5
len: 14
abundance: .
CDR3nt: TGTGCCAGCAGAGCTAGCGGGAGGGCCCCCGAGCAGTACTTC
CDR3aa: CASRASGRAPEQYF

d_gene: .
j_gene: TRBJ1-5
v_gene: TRBV5-1
len: 15
abundance: .
CDR3nt: TGCGCCAGCAGCTTGGCCGGGAGTGGCAATCAGCCCCAGCATTTT
CDR3aa: CASSLAGSGNQPQHF

d_gene: .
j_gene: TRBJ2-7
v_gene: TRBV7-3
len: 13
abundance: .
CDR3nt: TGTGCCAGCTCCCGAGGGGGAGATGATAAAAAGTACTTC
CDR3aa: CASSRGGDDKKYF

d_gene: .
j_gene: TRBJ2-1
v_gene: TRBV5-1
len: 17
abundance: .
CDR3nt: TGCGCCAGCAGCTTGGAGACAGGCCGAAGCTCCTACAATGAGCAGTTCTTC
CDR3aa: CASSLETGRSSYNEQFF

d_gene: TRBD2
j_gene: TRBJ2-3
v_gene: TRBV3-1/TRBV3-2
len: 17
abundance: .
CDR3nt: TGTGCCAGCAGCCAAGATCCCCTAGCGGGGCCCACAGATACGCAGTATTTT
CDR3aa: CASSQDPLAGPTDTQYF

d_gene: .
j_gene: TRBJ1-4
v_gene: TRBV4-3
len: 16
abundance: .
CDR3nt: TGCGCCAGCAGCCAAGCCACAGCACCAACTAATGAAAAACTGTTTTTT
CDR3aa: CASSQATAPTNEKLFF

d_gene: TRBD2
j_gene: TRBJ2-2
v_gene: TRBV4-1
len: 16
abundance: once
CDR3nt: TGCGCCAGCAGCCTAGCGACTAGCGGGTCTGGCGGGGAGCTGTTTTTT
CDR3aa: CASSLATSGSGGELFF

d_gene: TRBD2
j_gene: TRBJ2-7
v_gene: TRBV2
len: 15
abundance: .
CDR3nt: TGTGCCAGCAGTCGACTAGCGGGAGCAACGGGCGAGCAGTACTTC
CDR3aa: CASSRLAGATGEQYF

d_gene: .
j_gene: TRBJ1-1
v_gene: TRBV6-5
len: 13
abundance: .
CDR3nt: TGTGCCACCCTTAGACACCTGAACACTGAAGCTTTCTTT
CDR3aa: CATLRHLNTEAFF

d_gene: .
j_gene: TRBJ2-1
v_gene: TRBV6-5
len: 13
abundance: .
CDR3nt: TGTGCCAGCAGTTCCGGGACTACAGGAGGGGGGTTCTTC
CDR3aa: CASSSGTTGGGFF

d_gene: .
j_gene: TRBJ2-1
v_gene: TRBV7-9
len: 16
abundance: .
CDR3nt: TGTGCCAGCAGCTTGCTCTTACAGACGATCTACAATGAGCAGTTCTTC
CDR3aa: CASSLLLQTIYNEQFF

d_gene: .
j_gene: TRBJ1-4
v_gene: TRBV6-4
len: 16
abundance: .
CDR3nt: TGTGCCACCCCCCTAGAGAGAAGGGGGAGGGATGAAAAACTGTTTTTT
CDR3aa: CATPLERRGRDEKLFF

d_gene: TRBD1
j_gene: TRBJ2-4
v_gene: TRBV18
len: 13
abundance: once
CDR3nt: TGTGCCAGCTCACCACCGGGACAGAACATTCAGTACTTC
CDR3aa: CASSPPGQNIQYF

d_gene: .
j_gene: TRBJ1-1
v_gene: TRBV9
len: 14
abundance: .
CDR3nt: TGTGCCAGCAGCGCTGACAGGATGAACACTGAAGCTTTCTTT
CDR3aa: CASSADRMNTEAFF

d_gene: .
j_gene: TRBJ1-6
v_gene: TRBV7-8
len: 15
abundance: .
CDR3nt: TGTGCCAGCAGCACGAGGACAGTTCAAAATTCACCCCTCCACTTT
CDR3aa: CASSTRTVQNSPLHF

d_gene: .
j_gene: TRBJ1-4
v_gene: TRBV20-1
len: 13
abundance: .
CDR3nt: TGCAGTGCTAGTTACCAGTATAATGAAAAACTGTTTTTT
CDR3aa: CSASYQYNEKLFF

d_gene: .
j_gene: TRBJ2-3
v_gene: TRBV7-8
len: 15
abundance: .
CDR3nt: TGTGCCAGCAGCGAATATCGGGGAGTGACAGATACGCAGTATTTT
CDR3aa: CASSEYRGVTDTQYF

d_gene: .
j_gene: TRBJ1-3
v_gene: TRBV28
len: 16
abundance: .
CDR3nt: TGTGCCAGCAGTTCCCCCTCGAGAGTTCATGGAAACACCATATATTTT
CDR3aa: CASSSPSRVHGNTIYF

d_gene: .
j_gene: TRBJ1-3
v_gene: TRBV7-2
len: 15
abundance: .
CDR3nt: TGTGCCAGCAGCTTAGCGGCAGGGTACGGAAACACCATATATTTT
CDR3aa: CASSLAAGYGNTIYF

d_gene: TRBD2
j_gene: TRBJ2-2
v_gene: TRBV11-2
len: 14
abundance: .
CDR3nt: TGTGCCAGCAGCTACTTAGCGGGAGTGGGGGAGCTGTTTTTT
CDR3aa: CASSYLAGVGELFF

d_gene: .
j_gene: TRBJ1-4
v_gene: TRBV7-9
len: 16
abundance: .
CDR3nt: TGTGCCAGCAGCTCCCAGACAGTTACCCCTAATGAAAAACTGTTTTTT
CDR3aa: CASSSQTVTPNEKLFF

d_gene: .
j_gene: TRBJ1-2
v_gene: TRBV5-1
len: 13
abundance: few
CDR3nt: TGCGCCAGCAGCAAGGACAATTTGAATGGCTACACCTTC
CDR3aa: CASSKDNLNGYTF

d_gene: TRBD1
j_gene: TRBJ2-1
v_gene: TRBV28
len: 16
abundance: once
CDR3nt: TGTGCCAGCACCAATAAGGGGGCAAGGTCCTACAATGAGCAGTTCTTC
CDR3aa: CASTNKGARSYNEQFF

d_gene: TRBD2
j_gene: TRBJ2-3
v_gene: TRBV2
len: 15
abundance: .
CDR3nt: TGTGCCAGCATCGAAACTAGCGGGAGGGCCGGGACGCAGTATTTT
CDR3aa: CASIETSGRAGTQYF

d_gene: .
j_gene: TRBJ2-2
v_gene: TRBV12-3/TRBV12-4
len: 13
abundance: once
CDR3nt: TGTGCCAGCAGTCCCTCGGTCACCGGGGAGCTGTTTTTT
CDR3aa: CASSPSVTGELFF

d_gene: .
j_gene: TRBJ2-7
v_gene: TRBV30
len: 19
abundance: .
CDR3nt: TGTGCCTGGAGTGTAGTTACAGGGCGCGCCCCGGCCATCTCCTACGAGCAGTACTTC
CDR3aa: CAWSVVTGRAPAISYEQYF

d_gene: .
j_gene: TRBJ2-4
v_gene: TRBV9
len: 16
abundance: .
CDR3nt: TGTGCCAGCAGCACTAGTAGGTTAGGCCCCAAAAACATTCAGTACTTC
CDR3aa: CASSTSRLGPKNIQYF